This T cell receptor (beta chain) was profiled in a study of post-analysis software for immune sequencing data. The V end lost 4 bases, the J end lost 2 bases, and 15 bases lay between the germline ends. The CDR3 is made up of 14 amino acids. Germline values: CDR1 DFQATT, CDR2 SNEGSKA (reference sequence). With respect to this clonotype: Its matching antigen is unknown.

Every TCR beta cDNA library bore unique molecular identifiers. cDNA molecules numbering around 450,000 came from around 1 to 10 million T cells. A single record per CDR3 protein comes from TCRdb applying MiXCR to the PCR reads. The repertoire holds roughly 730,000 distinct CDR3 sequences, with roughly 29% as singletons. Study-wide findings and caveats: Multiple sclerosis patients had significantly lower normalized Chao1 diversity than controls. Among roughly five TRBV segments more frequent in patients than controls were TRBV5-6, TRBV5-1 and TRBV20-1. The F measure placed samples prepared in the same batch into strongly shared clusters.

This sequence originates from a girl aged 10 to 17 with multiple sclerosis. The V gene is TRBV20-1, the J gene TRBJ2-7, with unresolved D. Sequencing was performed on blood. This CDR3 is CSAIGRPRTYEQYF. The CDR3 region has the DNA TGCAGTGCTATTGGACGGCCCCGTACCTACGAGCAGTACTTC.